The rows below give T cell receptor beta chains drawn from one sample of a study of response to subunit inactivated influenza vaccine. TCRdb ran MiXCR on the RT-PCR reads and lists one entry per CDR3 protein. This table has roughly 620,000 distinct CDR3 sequences, around 11% appearing once. These data are also associated with another study on T cells expressing NK-cell markers.

Specimen: PBMCs from blood, collected on the day of vaccination. These TCRs come from a middle-aged man who received an inactivated influenza vaccine. The CDR3 runs from the conserved cysteine through the conserved F or W. The D gene is left open where the match is weak. Clone size is given for some rows only: seen once, a few or many times, or a class if the clone is expanded.

>TRBD2|TRBV6-7|.|TRBJ2-7
CASSYSSTSPSYEQYF
TGTGCCAGCAGTTACTCGTCGACTAGCCCGTCCTACGAGCAGTACTTC
>TRBD1|TRBV30|few|TRBJ2-1
CAWGTGGSYNEQFF
TGTGCCTGGGGGACAGGGGGTTCCTACAATGAGCAGTTCTTC
>.|TRBV9|few|TRBJ2-1
CASSVESGSYNEQFF
TGTGCCAGCAGCGTAGAGAGCGGTTCCTACAATGAGCAGTTCTTC
>.|TRBV3-1|few|TRBJ2-3
CASSPGGTRTDTQYF
TGTGCCAGCAGCCCGGGCGGGACACGCACAGATACGCAGTATTTT
>TRBD1|TRBV5-1|few|TRBJ2-3
CASSVGQAGTDTQYF
TGCGCCAGCAGCGTGGGACAGGCGGGCACAGATACGCAGTATTTT
>.|TRBV11-2|few|TRBJ2-2
CASSLETVTGELFF
TGTGCCAGCAGCTTAGAGACAGTCACCGGGGAGCTGTTTTTT
>TRBD1|TRBV20-1|many|TRBJ1-1
CSARDPRQGGTEAFF
TGCAGTGCTAGAGATCCCCGACAGGGTGGTACTGAAGCTTTCTTT
>.|TRBV6-2/TRBV6-3|.|TRBJ1-6
CASSYTGDNSPLHF
TGTGCCAGCAGTTATACGGGGGATAATTCACCCCTCCACTTT
>.|TRBV24-1|few|TRBJ2-5
CATSESGPRETQYF
TGTGCCACCAGTGAAAGCGGTCCTCGGGAGACCCAGTACTTC
>TRBD2|TRBV7-2|few|TRBJ2-3
CASSRLGGRITDTQYF
TGTGCCAGCAGCCGCCTGGGCGGGAGGATCACAGATACGCAGTATTTT
>.|TRBV20-1|many|TRBJ2-5
CSAPRETQYF
TGCAGTGCACCCCGGGAGACCCAGTACTTC
>.|TRBV12-3/TRBV12-4|.|TRBJ1-2
CASSLAVGGSYGYTF
TGTGCCAGCAGTTTAGCAGTAGGGGGATCTTACGGCTACACCTTC
>.|TRBV29-1|.|TRBJ2-1
CSVEGWSSYNEQFF
TGCAGCGTTGAAGGGTGGAGCTCCTACAATGAGCAGTTCTTC
>TRBD2|TRBV20-1|few|TRBJ2-3
CSVHDSGSMTDTQYF
TGCAGTGTTCACGATAGCGGGAGTATGACAGATACGCAGTATTTT
>TRBD1|TRBV20-1|few|TRBJ2-3
CSAKWAGGADTQYF
TGCAGTGCTAAATGGGCAGGGGGAGCAGATACGCAGTATTTT
>TRBD1|TRBV29-1|few|TRBJ1-2
CSALTGGAVNGYTF
TGCAGCGCACTAACAGGGGGCGCAGTAAATGGCTACACCTTC
>.|TRBV6-2/TRBV6-3|few|TRBJ2-5
CASSYRSGGLSETQYF
TGTGCCAGCAGTTATAGATCCGGGGGCCTCTCAGAGACCCAGTACTTC
>.|TRBV7-9|.|TRBJ2-7
CASSLVRGYSYEQYF
TGTGCCAGCAGCTTGGTGAGGGGGTACTCCTACGAGCAGTACTTC
>TRBD2|TRBV29-1|few|TRBJ2-7
CSVNPGTSGDPEQYF
TGCAGCGTCAACCCGGGGACTAGCGGGGACCCCGAGCAGTACTTC
>TRBD1|TRBV4-3|many|TRBJ1-1
CASSQDMWGFGGQGLAFF
TGCGCCAGCAGCCAAGATATGTGGGGATTCGGGGGACAGGGGCTAGCTTTCTTT
>TRBD2|TRBV20-1|few|TRBJ2-4
CSARDQGPSGGTKNIQYF
TGCAGTGCTAGAGACCAAGGTCCAAGCGGGGGAACCAAAAACATTCAGTACTTC
>.|TRBV12-3/TRBV12-4|.|TRBJ1-4
CASSLSGWEKLFF
TGTGCCAGCAGTTTAAGTGGATGGGAAAAACTGTTTTTT
>TRBD1|TRBV9|.|TRBJ2-7
CASSTGDRGRNEQYF
TGTGCCAGCAGCACCGGAGACAGGGGGCGCAACGAGCAGTACTTC
>TRBD2|TRBV28|many|TRBJ2-5
CASKLAGAHRETQYF
TGTGCCAGCAAGTTAGCGGGGGCCCACCGGGAGACCCAGTACTTC
>.|TRBV7-9|few|TRBJ2-7
CASNSGQTPYEQYF
TGTGCCAGCAACAGTGGGCAGACCCCCTACGAGCAGTACTTC
>.|TRBV3-1|few|TRBJ2-1
CASSQEADEGQFF
TGTGCCAGCAGCCAAGAGGCAGACGAGGGGCAGTTCTTC
>.|TRBV29-1|.|TRBJ1-1
CSVDWGQEAFF
TGCAGCGTTGATTGGGGCCAGGAAGCTTTCTTT
>.|TRBV28|few|TRBJ2-1
CASISPGSRNEQFF
TGTGCCAGCATCTCACCAGGGAGTAGGAATGAGCAGTTCTTC
>TRBD1|TRBV7-7|.|TRBJ2-1
CASSTGQGNEQFF
TGTGCTAGCAGTACAGGACAGGGGAATGAGCAGTTCTTC
>TRBD1|TRBV3-1|.|TRBJ2-1
CASSHRDRGNNEQFF
TGTGCCAGCAGCCACCGGGACAGGGGTAATAATGAGCAGTTCTTC
>TRBD2|TRBV15|many|TRBJ2-7
CATSREWGGVYEQYF
TGTGCCACCAGCAGAGAATGGGGGGGAGTATACGAGCAGTACTTC
>.|TRBV29-1|many|TRBJ1-2
CSVQPPTGLGYGYTF
TGCAGCGTTCAACCCCCTACGGGGCTGGGGTATGGCTACACCTTC
>TRBD2|TRBV7-8|few|TRBJ2-3
CASSLARLAGGVDTQYF
TGTGCCAGCAGCTTAGCACGACTAGCGGGAGGAGTAGATACGCAGTATTTT
>TRBD2|TRBV12-3/TRBV12-4|few|TRBJ2-1
CASSIGTTYNEQFF
TGTGCCAGCAGCATCGGGACTACCTACAATGAGCAGTTCTTC
>TRBD1|TRBV20-1|.|TRBJ1-6
CSATRDRGSPLHF
TGCAGTGCAACCCGGGACAGGGGTTCACCCCTCCACTTT
>.|TRBV7-2|few|TRBJ2-3
CASSLVAQGPDTQYF
TGTGCCAGCAGCTTAGTAGCGCAGGGGCCAGATACGCAGTATTTT
>TRBD2|TRBV3-1|few|TRBJ2-1
CASSHSGGLYNEQFF
TGTGCCAGCAGTCATAGCGGGGGACTATACAATGAGCAGTTCTTC
>.|TRBV6-5|few|TRBJ2-1
CASSYSVVNEQFF
TGTGCCAGCAGTTACTCGGTGGTTAATGAGCAGTTCTTC
>.|TRBV6-2/TRBV6-3|few|TRBJ2-1
CASKVGWDLANEQFF
TGTGCCAGCAAAGTAGGGTGGGACCTCGCCAATGAGCAGTTCTTC
>TRBD2|TRBV6-2/TRBV6-3|many|TRBJ2-1
CASSRGLAGPNEQFF
TGTGCCAGCAGTCGGGGACTAGCGGGACCCAATGAGCAGTTCTTC
>.|TRBV4-1|.|TRBJ2-5
CASSQPQRAETQYF
TGCGCCAGCAGCCAACCCCAAAGGGCGGAGACCCAGTACTTC
>TRBD2|TRBV12-3/TRBV12-4|once|TRBJ2-5
CASSARLAGAGAQYF
TGTGCCAGCAGTGCCCGACTAGCGGGGGCAGGGGCCCAGTACTTC
>TRBD2|TRBV15|few|TRBJ2-1
CATRGLDFINEQFF
TGTGCCACCAGGGGACTAGATTTTATAAATGAGCAGTTCTTC